These 19 T cell receptor beta chains were all obtained from the same sample, sequenced in a study of glioma-infiltrating T cells. TCR alpha and beta CDR3 regions were amplified from RNA using iRepertoire nested multiplex PCR. TCRdb passed the multiplex PCR reads through MiXCR, listing each CDR3 protein once. The repertoire holds about 410,000 distinct CDR3 sequences, with 41% as singletons. Sequenced material: glioma tissue, nonneoplastic brain tissue, or PBMCs (not recorded which). The receptor set was obtained from a human donor with low-grade glioma or glioblastoma, undergoing nonglioma brain surgery, or in good health (not recorded which).

A few counts support this clonotype. The chain couples TRBV28 to TRBJ2-3; D unresolved. Germline-derived CDR1 and CDR2 are MDHEN and SYDVKM. The ends were cut back, 2 bases at V and 2 bases at J, with 5 bases in the middle. The CDR3 contains 13 residues. This CDR3 is CASSLPNTDTQYF. The CDR3 DNA sequence: TGTGCCAGCAGTTTACCAAACACAGATACGCAGTATTTT.

A word on this clonotype: One junction end does not reproduce the germline sequence, and a read error may be involved. The chain is built from TRBV19 and TRBJ1-2; D gene ambiguous. The CDR3 extends over 13 amino acids. Germline values: CDR1 LNHDA, CDR2 SQIVND (reference sequence). The CDR3 nucleotides are TGTGCCAGTACCCCTATGGGCGTCTATTGCTACACCTTC. It translates to CASTPMGVYCYTF.

Points on this clonotype: Given a much more abundant clone one base away, this may be a read error. No conserved phenylalanine or tryptophan ends this CDR3, so it is likely a read error. V gene TRBV28 combines with J gene TRBJ2-7; D is ambiguous. The CDR3 length is 14 residues. The V gene lost 3 bases and the J gene lost 2 bases, with 11 bases spanning the gap. The V gene's germline CDR1 is MDHEN and CDR2 SYDVKM. CDR3 nucleotides: TGTGCCAGCAGTTTTCGCCAGGTAGCCTACGAGCAGTACTTG. Protein product: CASSFRQVAYEQYL.

The chain combines TRBV18 with TRBJ2-7, with 9 nucleotides matching TRBD1. CDR1 KGHSH and CDR2 LQKENI come from the germline V gene. Trimming took 4 bases from V and 6 from J; bases not matched to a gene: 7. The CDR3 covers 14 residues. CDR3 residues: CASSRDRVASEQYF. The CDR3 DNA follows: TGTGCCAGCTCACGGGACAGGGTGGCGTCCGAGCAGTACTTC.

The table lists this clonotype with a few counts. The CDR3 reads CASSTGSTEAFF. The CDR3 bases are TGTGCCAGCAGCACGGGCAGCACTGAAGCTTTCTTT. This rearrangement joins TRBV7-9 to TRBJ1-1; the D is unclear. This CDR3 is 12 amino acids long. Germline V lookup: CDR1 SEHNR, CDR2 FQNEAQ (reference sequence). V was cut by 5 bases and J by 4 bases, with 8 bases left in between.

CDR3 protein: CASSFGGDEQFF. The CDR3 DNA reads as TGTGCCAGCAGTTTTGGAGGGGATGAGCAGTTCTTC. The chain links TRBV12-3 or TRBV12-4 to TRBJ2-1; D may be TRBD2 (6 bases). The CDR3 runs to 12 residues. Trimming stripped 3 bases from V and 8 bases from J, with 8 bases between.

The chain links TRBV3-1 to TRBJ2-1; D is uncertain. The J call could be wrong; TRBJ2-7 is a better fit for the DNA end. CDR3 size: 15 residues. Germline assignment: CDR1 LGHDT and CDR2 YNNKEL (reference sequence). Here the CDR3 reads CASSRIRRSSYEQYF. The CDR3 DNA sequence: TGTGCCAGCAGTCGGATACGACGAAGCTCCTACGAGCAGTACTTC.

Worth noting for this clonotype: An end of the junction differs from the germline gene, which may be a read error. The V call is TRBV20-1, the J call TRBJ2-7, with TRBD2 as a possible D gene (6 bases). Germline V gene data show CDR1 as DFQATT and CDR2 as SNEGSKA (reference sequence). This CDR3 spans 13 amino acids. The DNA of the CDR3 is TGCAGTGCTAGTCTTGGGGGGAACCACGAGAAGTACTTC. Protein sequence: CSASLGGNHEKYF.

Only a few counts were recorded for this clonotype. The rearrangement uses TRBV6-1 and TRBJ2-7; D possibly corresponds to TRBD2 (5 bases). Germline CDR1 is MNHNS and CDR2 is SASEGT. V dropped 4 bases and J dropped 2 bases, with 12 bases sitting between them. This CDR3 has 14 residues. CDR3 loop: CASSVDDYAYEQYF. Here the CDR3 DNA reads TGTGCCAGCAGTGTGGACGACTATGCCTACGAGCAGTACTTC.

In its sample, this clonotype was seen a few times. The genes are TRBV6-5 and TRBJ2-3, with 8 nucleotides matching TRBD1. The germline V gene encodes CDR1 MNHEY and CDR2 SVGAGI. The CDR3 covers 15 residues. V shed 2 bases, J shed 5 bases, and the junction held 6 bases outside the gene matches. The CDR3 region is CASSYQDRDQDTQYF. The CDR3 nucleotides read TGTGCCAGCAGTTACCAGGACAGGGACCAAGATACGCAGTATTTT.

This clonotype was counted only a few times. J is TRBJ2-7 and V is TRBV4-1; 9 bases fit TRBD2. CDR1 MGHRA and CDR2 YSYEKL come from the germline V gene. V was pared by 3 bases and J by 1 base, with 7 bases of the junction left unmatched. The CDR3 covers 16 residues. CDR3 amino acids: CASSQTIAGASYEQYF. The CDR3 DNA reads TGCGCCAGCAGCCAGACCATAGCGGGAGCTTCCTACGAGCAGTACTTC.

This clonotype occurred many times. V and J are TRBV7-2 and TRBJ1-5; 9 bases line up with TRBD1. CDR3 length equals 14 residues. Germline CDR1 reads SGHTA; CDR2 reads FQGNSA. J gave up 5 bases and V 4 bases, and 3 bases lay outside the gene matches. In nucleotides, the CDR3 is TGTGCCAGCAGCTGGACAGGGGCGGATCAGCCCCAGCATTTT. Its translation: CASSWTGADQPQHF.

The sample holds a few counts of this clonotype. The genes are TRBV6-5 and TRBJ1-3; no reliable D call. This CDR3 is 13 amino acids long. The germline CDR1 and CDR2 sequences are MNHEY and SVGAGI. Trimming stripped 2 bases from V and 5 bases from J, with 7 bases between. The CDR3 DNA reads TGTGCCAGCAGTTACGGTGGGAGAAACACCATATATTTT. Protein: CASSYGGRNTIYF.

The V call is TRBV7-3, the J call TRBJ2-3; possibly TRBD2 for D (6 bases). From germline, CDR1 is SGHTA and CDR2 FQGTGA. Trimming removed 5 bases from V and 1 base from J, with 10 bases in between. The CDR3 has 14 residues. CDR3 sequence reads: CASSKGLGTDTQYF. In DNA form, the CDR3 reads TGTGCCAGCAGCAAGGGACTTGGCACAGATACGCAGTATTTT.

In its sample, this clonotype was seen a few times. The rearrangement uses TRBV7-2 and TRBJ2-2; perhaps TRBD1 as D (5 bases). Germline assignment: CDR1 SGHTA and CDR2 FQGNSA. This CDR3 has 15 amino acids. V lost 0 bases and J lost 2, with 7 bases in between. CDR3 residues: CASSLAGVNTGELFF. In nucleotides, the CDR3 is TGTGCCAGCAGCTTAGCAGGGGTCAACACCGGGGAGCTGTTTTTT.

This clonotype was observed a handful of times. The chain links TRBV20-1 to TRBJ2-5, with D perhaps TRBD2 (6 bases). This CDR3 contains 11 residues. CDR1 is DFQATT, CDR2 SNEGSKA, per germline (reference sequence). Trimming left V 6 bases short and J 4 bases short, with 9 bases between. CDR3 loop: CSARRGETQYF. Here the CDR3 DNA reads TGCAGTGCACGGAGGGGAGAGACCCAGTACTTC.

On this clonotype itself: The junction shows a germline mismatch at one end, possibly a read error. The V gene is TRBV5-1, the J gene TRBJ1-4; the match to TRBD1 covers 7 bases. Germline CDR1 and CDR2: SGHRS and YFSETQ. The CDR3 runs 14 residues. CDR3 sequence (DNA): TGCGCCGGCAGCTACGGGACAGCTGATGAAAAACTGTTTTTT. This gives the protein CAGSYGTADEKLFF. The full variable domain, its missing parts supplied by reference TRBV5-1 and TRBJ1-4, is KAGVTQTPRYLIKTRGQQVTLSCSPISGHRSVSWYQQTPGQGLQFLFEYFSETQRNKGNFPGRFSGRQFSNSRSEMNVSTLELGDSALYLCAGSYGTADEKLFFGSGTQLSVL.

Remarks on this clonotype: This may be a read error, as it is one base from a much larger clone. The chain has TRBV27 and TRBJ1-2; 8 nucleotides line up with TRBD1. Germline V gives CDR1 MNHEY, CDR2 SMNVEV (reference sequence). The CDR3 is made up of 14 amino acids. V dropped 5 bases and J dropped 8; count of bases not matched to a gene: 10. The CDR3 region has the DNA TGTGCCAGCAGTCCCCCAGGGGGCTCAGGCGGCTACACCTTC. This sequence encodes CASSPPGGSGGYTF.

With regard to this clonotype: A much larger clone lies one base from this, so it may be a read error. The chain carries TRBV15 and TRBJ1-1; a weak D match, TRBD1 (6 bases). Germline V CDR1 and CDR2: LNHNV, YYDKDF (reference sequence). This CDR3 is 15 amino acids long. V was clipped by 1 base and J by 2 bases, with 11 bases between them. Here the CDR3 DNA reads TGTGCCACCAGCAGAGGCGGGGGCATCAACACTGAAGCTTTCTTT. It yields the protein CATSRGGGINTEAFF.